The source of this T cell receptor beta chain is a study of cytomegalovirus exposure and HLA in healthy donors. In the PCR, 60 Vbeta and 13 Jbeta primers were used. Assay: immunoSEQ multiplex PCR; the TCRdb copy retains only in-frame clones and omits some. The table has some 77,000 clones, under 90% seen once; the top ten hold about a third. In germline, CDR1 is LNHNV, CDR2 YYDKDF (reference sequence). The V and J ends lost 4 bases and 6 bases, in that order; junction bases with no gene match: 6. The length of the CDR3 is 15 residues. The TCR sequence derives from a man aged 50-60 years in good health and CMV-seropositive. The chain joins TRBV15 to TRBJ2-2; 9 bases fit TRBD1. The sample was PBMCs. Here the CDR3 DNA reads TGTGCCACCAGCAAACAGGGGGCAGGGGCCGGGGAGCTGTTTTTT. Translating gives CATSKQGAGAGELFF.